These 5 T cell receptor beta chains came from one sample sequenced in a study of CD8 T cells in Susac syndrome (dated by TCRdb to between 2017 and 2020). Libraries were prepared through the immunoSEQ multiplex PCR assay. RNA was extracted using the RNeasy kit, and roughly 0.45 to 1 microgram was reverse transcribed with random hexamers. In-frame beta chains were kept once TCRdb had trimmed the public reads at Q25 with fastp and called clones with MiXCR. Each entry merges the rows of one CDR3 protein and shows their most common DNA and genes. Here the sample has tens of thousands of distinct CDR3 sequences; under 95% occur a single time. Together, the top ten hold roughly 0.56% of the sample. Sequenced: CD4+ T cells from PBMCs. The receptors stem from a human donor with Susac syndrome.

CDR3: CASGRDGSNYGYTF. The CDR3 DNA is TGCGCCAGCGGACGGGACGGATCTAACTATGGCTACACCTTC. J is TRBJ1-2 and V is TRBV5-1; perhaps TRBD1 as D (5 bases). This CDR3 contains 14 residues. CDR1 and CDR2 (germline): SGHRS, YFSETQ. The ends were cut back, 7 bases at V and 0 bases at J, with 13 bases in the middle. The full variable domain, with the rest looked up from reference TRBV5-1 and TRBJ1-2, is KAGVTQTPRYLIKTRGQQVTLSCSPISGHRSVSWYQQTPGQGLQFLFEYFSETQRNKGNFPGRFSGRQFSNSRSEMNVSTLELGDSALYLCASGRDGSNYGYTFGSGTRLTVV.

The rearrangement joins TRBV5-1 to TRBJ2-2; 8 nucleotides align to TRBD1. V gave up 2 bases and J gave up 2 bases; unmatched junction bases: 2. The germline V gene encodes CDR1 SGHRS and CDR2 YFSETQ. This CDR3 is built from 15 residues. DNA for the CDR3: TGCGCCAGCAGCTTCGCAGGGGGCAACACCGGGGAGCTGTTTTTT. Protein sequence: CASSFAGGNTGELFF.

This clonotype was found once. The chain combines TRBV3-1 with TRBJ2-2, with TRBD2 identical over 12 bases. Germline lookup yields CDR1 LGHDT and CDR2 YNNKEL (reference sequence). Losses at the gene ends were 2 bases for V and 5 bases for J; bases not matched to a gene: 3. This CDR3 spans 16 amino acids. This chain's CDR3 is CASSQRTSGVTGELFF. DNA of the CDR3: TGTGCCAGCAGCCAACGGACTAGCGGGGTTACCGGGGAGCTGTTTTTT.

The rearrangement links TRBV6-6 to TRBJ2-7, with TRBD1 matching 8 bases. Unmatched junction bases numbered 9, after V lost 2 bases and J lost 6 bases. The length of the CDR3 is 15 residues. Germline-derived CDR1 and CDR2 are MNHNY and SVGAGI (reference sequence). DNA for the CDR3: TGTGCCAGCAGTTACGGACAGGGAGTGTTGGGCGAGCAGTACTTC. Its translation: CASSYGQGVLGEQYF.

The chain combines TRBV7-2 with TRBJ2-7, with 8 nucleotides matching TRBD2. Germline V gene lookup returns CDR1 SGHTA and CDR2 FQGNSA. This CDR3 is 14 amino acids long. Trimming cost V 4 bases and J 3 bases; bases outside gene matches: 5. The CDR3 coding sequence is TGTGCCAGCAGCTACGGGGGGGGTTTCTACGAGCAGTACTTC. It encodes CASSYGGGFYEQYF.